The T cell receptor (beta chain) under discussion was sequenced for a study of blood T cell repertoires in COVID-19. Study information: In each case, the material was cDNA or gDNA derived from T cells, B-cell-depleted T cells, or PBMCs.

There are a few counts of this clone. Looked up from germline, CDR1 is GTSNPN and CDR2 is SVGIG (reference sequence). V was shortened by 3 bases and J by 6 bases, with 12 bases between the two germline ends. The CDR3 totals 13 residues. Cohort 3 donors were reported recovered after two negative PCRs, clearance, or symptom resolution. Authors' processing steps: By means of reference gene primer amplification, nucleated cell counts were estimated. Only in-frame clones appear in the TCRdb table, and some are missing; sequencing was by immunoSEQ multiplex PCR. That table supplies the V and J calls and clone size; D and trimming were determined from the DNA. This table holds about 330,000 clones, around 90% found once.

The sample consisted of PBMCs or T cells enriched from blood (not recorded which). J is TRBJ1-5 and V is TRBV30; D is ambiguous. This clonotype originated in a woman aged 25 to 39 who had recovered from COVID-19. CDR3 nucleotide sequence: TGTGCCTGGAGCGGGAGGGCAGGTCAGCCCCAGCATTTT. It codes for CAWSGRAGQPQHF.